This TCR beta chain stems from a study of metastatic and nonmetastatic thyroid tumors. Study overall: The authors compared repertoires across blood and tumor or nodule tissue from malignant and benign thyroid patients.

Treatment of any kind had been given to no patient before thyroid surgery. TCRdb re-processed the PCR reads through MiXCR. In the table there are under 15,000 clones, 28% of which are singletons. The clonotype comes from a female donor with papillary thyroid cancer or a benign thyroid nodule (not recorded which). Some clones in this sample may be carry-over from other donors' samples. The source material was tumor tissue.

CDR3 sequence (DNA): TGCGCCAGCAGTCATGGAGGGGGCTATGGCTACACCTTC. Amino acids: CASSHGGGYGYTF. J is TRBJ1-2 and V is TRBV5-1, with D tentatively TRBD1 (6 bases). Germline V gives CDR1 SGHRS, CDR2 YFSETQ. The CDR3 is made up of 13 amino acids. V dropped 5 bases and J dropped 4 bases, with 12 bases sitting between them.